A selection of T cell receptor beta chains follows, all from one sample in a study of graft-versus-host responses after intestinal transplantation. The antigens for these receptors are not known. Generated by immunoSEQ multiplex PCR, the TCRdb table keeps only in-frame clones and is missing some. Of 80,000 to 100,000 clones listed, about 94% are singletons. Sequenced here: unstimulated CD4+ T cells sorted from spleen or lymph node cells, sampled before intestinal transplant. All receptors come from a human donor who received an intestinal transplant. CDR3s include the opening cysteine and the closing phenylalanine or tryptophan. D genes are given only for firm matches. Where a row states a size, it is once, few, many or the class of an expanded clone; other rows omit it.

V gene	J gene	D gene	clone size	CDR3 protein	CDR3 DNA
TRBV19	TRBJ1-2	-	-	CASTRQGDGYTF	TGTGCCAGTACCCGGCAGGGTGATGGCTACACCTTC
TRBV2	TRBJ2-7	TRBD1	-	CASRDRGPYEQYF	TGTGCCAGCAGGGACAGGGGACCCTACGAGCAGTACTTC
TRBV7-9	TRBJ1-4	TRBD1	-	CASSHLDREDEKLFF	TGTGCCAGCAGCCACCTCGACAGGGAGGATGAAAAACTGTTTTTT
TRBV18	TRBJ2-7	TRBD2	-	CASSTAGAGEQYF	TGTGCCAGCAGTACGGCGGGAGCAGGGGAGCAGTACTTC
TRBV5-4	TRBJ1-6	TRBD1	-	CASSGQGRNSPLHF	TGTGCCAGCAGCGGACAGGGGAGGAATTCACCCCTCCACTTT
TRBV5-1	TRBJ2-7	-	once	CASSLAAGSYEQYF	TGCGCCAGCAGCTTGGCCGCGGGTTCCTACGAGCAGTACTTC
TRBV19	TRBJ1-5	-	-	CASSIDRRTINQPQHF	TGTGCCAGTAGTATTGACAGACGGACCATCAATCAGCCCCAGCATTTT
TRBV4-2	TRBJ2-7	TRBD2	-	CASSQELAGGFYEQYF	TGTGCCAGCAGCCAAGAACTAGCGGGGGGGTTTTACGAGCAGTACTTC
TRBV18	TRBJ2-5	-	few	CASSLHDSPQETQYF	TGTGCCAGCTCACTACACGACAGCCCCCAAGAGACCCAGTACTTC
TRBV10-3	TRBJ2-7	TRBD2	few	CAIRRLAGDYEQYF	TGTGCCATCAGGAGACTAGCGGGAGACTACGAGCAGTACTTC
TRBV18	TRBJ1-1	-	few	CASSPVTGNTEAFF	TGTGCCAGCTCACCAGTTACAGGGAACACTGAAGCTTTCTTT
TRBV29-1	TRBJ2-1	-	-	CSVGVGGSYNEQFF	TGCAGCGTAGGAGTGGGGGGCTCCTACAATGAGCAGTTCTTC
TRBV2	TRBJ2-7	-	-	CASTSGGLPYEQYF	TGTGCCAGCACCTCTGGGGGACTCCCCTACGAGCAGTACTTC
TRBV5-4	TRBJ1-1	-	-	CASSLETQDTEAFF	TGTGCCAGCAGCTTGGAAACACAGGACACTGAAGCTTTCTTT
TRBV9	TRBJ1-2	-	-	CASSPQQGYGYTF	TGTGCCAGCAGCCCCCAACAGGGATATGGCTACACCTTC